Sequencing of this T cell receptor beta chain was carried out in a study of cytomegalovirus exposure and HLA in healthy donors. Study outcomes and limitations: Presence/absence results assume similar sequencing depth per donor, which may not hold. Cytomegalovirus-associated status was assigned to about 160 TCR beta chains. TCR beta V- and J-gene trimming was later associated with a missense DCLRE1C variant.

Only a few counts were recorded for this clone. Its matching antigen is unknown. The CDR3 is 18 amino acids. Germline trimming cut 4 bases from V and 2 bases from J; bases unmatched to any gene: 8. The V gene's germline CDR1 is SGHRS and CDR2 YFSETQ. Unrecorded immune exposures were likely, despite nominal health at sampling. With 60 Vbeta and 13 Jbeta primers, the PCR was carried out. The table came from immunoSEQ multiplex PCR; TCRdb's copy has only in-frame clones and leaves some out. The data contain about 160,000 clones, more than 65% of them singletons. The chain recombines TRBV5-1 with TRBJ2-3; 15 bases are shared with TRBD2. The receptor's source is a woman between 40 and 55 years old in good health and CMV-seropositive. Sequencing input: PBMCs. The CDR3 DNA sequence: TGCGCCAGCAGCCCCGGGACTAGCGGGGGGCTGATCACAGATACGCAGTATTTT. Protein sequence: CASSPGTSGGLITDTQYF.